The 30 T cell receptor beta chains reported below all come from one sample, sequenced in a study of cytomegalovirus exposure and HLA in healthy donors. Sequencing was performed with immunoSEQ multiplex PCR; in TCRdb, only in-frame clones are kept and a portion is missing. The profile covers some 170,000 clones, with approximately 87% appearing a single time and roughly 1.5% taken by the ten largest. The sequenced sample consisted of PBMCs. Receptor source: a woman aged 25 to 39 in good health and CMV-seronegative.

The rearrangement links TRBV5-1 to TRBJ2-5; 8 bases line up with TRBD1. V dropped 2 bases and J dropped 2; count of bases not matched to a gene: 2. The CDR3 loop spans 14 amino acids. CDR1 SGHRS and CDR2 YFSETQ come from the germline V gene. CDR3 region: CASSFGQGQETQYF. DNA for the CDR3: TGCGCCAGCAGCTTCGGACAGGGTCAAGAGACCCAGTACTTC.

V gene TRBV6-4 combines with J gene TRBJ1-4; no firm D call. The germline V gene encodes CDR1 MRHNA and CDR2 SNTAGT. This CDR3 has 18 residues. Trimming pared 2 bases from V and 7 bases from J, leaving 23 bases between. The CDR3 protein is CASSDPRDSRRRLEKLFF. As DNA, the CDR3 is TGTGCCAGCAGTGACCCCCGGGATTCCCGGCGGAGGCTTGAAAAACTGTTTTTT.

This clone was seen a single time. The chain uses TRBV5-1 and TRBJ2-7; 13 bases align to TRBD2. The V gene end was trimmed by 0 bases and the J gene end by 6 bases; junction bases not matched to a gene: 3. Germline V gene sequence: CDR1 SGHRS, CDR2 YFSETQ. The CDR3 has 15 residues. CDR3 residues: CASSLDRLAGGEQYF. DNA for the CDR3: TGCGCCAGCAGCTTGGATAGACTAGCGGGGGGCGAGCAGTACTTC.

The chain joins TRBV4-1 to TRBJ2-5, with D tentatively TRBD2 (5 bases). Trimming shortened V by 0 bases and J by 6 bases, and 11 bases separated the two germline ends. The germline gives CDR1 MGHRA, CDR2 YSYEKL. This CDR3 has 14 amino acids. The CDR3 region is CASSQDLEGKTQYF. CDR3 in DNA: TGCGCCAGCAGCCAAGATCTTGAGGGAAAGACCCAGTACTTC.

J is TRBJ2-3 and V is TRBV7-2, with 8 bases that match TRBD2. Germline V gene lookup returns CDR1 SGHTA and CDR2 FQGNSA. J was trimmed by 4 bases and V by 0 bases; bases with no gene match: 12. The CDR3 is 18 residues long. CDR3 amino acids: CASSLAAGQRGRSDTQYF. Written as DNA, the CDR3 is TGTGCCAGCAGCTTAGCAGCGGGCCAGCGGGGGAGATCAGATACGCAGTATTTT.

The sample holds a few counts of this clone. DNA of the CDR3: TGTGCCAGCAGAGGAGGTTTACGGAACACTGAAGCTTTCTTT. Amino acid sequence: CASRGGLRNTEAFF. The chain uses TRBV6-4 and TRBJ1-1; D remains unclear. V was clipped by 6 bases and J by 1 base, with 12 bases between them. The CDR3 is 14 amino acids. Germline V lookup: CDR1 MRHNA, CDR2 SNTAGT.

The V and J genes are TRBV5-1 and TRBJ1-1, with D hard to call. The germline V gene encodes CDR1 SGHRS and CDR2 YFSETQ. The CDR3 has 15 residues. Trimming stripped 0 bases from V and 0 bases from J, with 9 bases between. CDR3 nucleotide sequence: TGCGCCAGCAGCTTGGTCGCAGGTGTGAACACTGAAGCTTTCTTT. Protein product: CASSLVAGVNTEAFF.

The chain employs TRBV14 and TRBJ1-2, with D uncertain. Trimming pared 4 bases from V and 4 bases from J, leaving 13 bases between. The CDR3 is 14 residues long. Germline CDR1 is SGHDN and CDR2 is FVKESK. The CDR3, as DNA: TGTGCCAGCAGCCTCTCTCGAGTGAGCTATGGCTACACCTTC. This sequence encodes CASSLSRVSYGYTF. Together with reference TRBV14 and TRBJ1-2, the CDR3 gives the full variable domain: EAGVTQFPSHSVIEKGQTVTLRCDPISGHDNLYWYRRVMGKEIKFLLHFVKESKQDESGMPNNRFLAERTGGTYSTLKVQPAELEDSGVYFCASSLSRVSYGYTFGSGTRLTVV.

Only one count was recorded for this clone. V and J are TRBV5-1 and TRBJ2-3; 7 bases are a match to TRBD2. The V gene's germline CDR1 is SGHRS and CDR2 YFSETQ. The ends lost 5 bases at V and 2 bases at J; junction bases unmatched: 11. CDR3 length: 16 amino acids. This chain's CDR3 is CASRRGGGIPTDTQYF. CDR3 nucleotides: TGCGCCAGCAGGAGAGGCGGGGGAATACCCACAGATACGCAGTATTTT.

The chain recombines TRBV2 with TRBJ1-1; maybe TRBD1 (5 bases). V was pared by 8 bases and J by 8 bases, with 9 bases between. There are 10 residues in the CDR3. The germline V gene has CDR1 SNHLY and CDR2 FYNNEI. CDR3 nucleotides: TGTGCCAGCGGGGCAGTGGAAGCTTTCTTT. It is translated as CASGAVEAFF.

The V and J genes are TRBV6-1 and TRBJ1-5, with 9 positions matching TRBD1. V lost 8 bases to trimming and J lost 3 bases; unmatched junction nucleotides: 5. Germline loops: CDR1 MNHNS, CDR2 SASEGT. This CDR3 comprises 14 residues. CDR3 nucleotide sequence: TGTGCCAGCGTTAGGGACAGGGCCAATCAGCCCCAGCATTTT. It codes for CASVRDRANQPQHF.

The chain couples TRBV30 to TRBJ1-1; D is perhaps TRBD1 (5 bases). The germline V and J ends were trimmed by 0 bases and 10 bases, with 12 bases remaining between them. The germline V gene encodes CDR1 GTSNPN and CDR2 SVGIG (reference sequence). This CDR3 contains 12 residues. The CDR3 region is CAWSVMTALAFF. For the CDR3, the DNA is TGTGCCTGGAGTGTAATGACAGCTTTAGCTTTCTTT.

CDR3 DNA: TGTGCCAGCAGTTTACCCAGGGGAGGGGCCGGGGAGCTGTTTTTT. This translates into CASSLPRGGAGELFF. The rearrangement links TRBV28 to TRBJ2-2; D might be TRBD2 (7 bases). From germline, CDR1 is MDHEN and CDR2 SYDVKM. Trimming left V 2 bases short and J 6 bases short, with 13 bases between. This CDR3 region has 15 residues.

The genes are TRBV6-5 and TRBJ1-2; D remains unclear. Between the trimmed V and J ends, which lost 7 bases and 5 bases, there was a span of 8 bases. The CDR3 is 11 residues long. Germline V gene data show CDR1 as MNHEY and CDR2 as SVGAGI. This chain's CDR3 is CASTHGYGYTF. The CDR3 nucleotides read TGTGCCAGCACCCACGGGTATGGCTACACCTTC.

The V gene is TRBV9, the J gene TRBJ2-7; D is perhaps TRBD1 (6 bases). V shed 0 bases and J shed 4 bases, with 11 bases lying between them. Germline values: CDR1 SGDLS, CDR2 YYNGEE. This CDR3 has 14 amino acids. CDR3 sequence (DNA): TGTGCCAGCAGCGTAGCTGCCAGGGGATACGAGCAGTACTTC. Residues: CASSVAARGYEQYF.

The rearrangement uses TRBV6-5 and TRBJ2-5, with 7 bases identical to TRBD1. The CDR3 contains 13 residues. CDR1 MNHEY and CDR2 SVGAGI come from the germline V gene. The ends lost 6 bases at V and 2 bases at J; junction bases unmatched: 3. CDR3 coding DNA: TGTGCCAGCAGCCAGGGACAGCAAGAGACCCAGTACTTC. It is translated as CASSQGQQETQYF.

This chain joins TRBV7-9 and TRBJ1-4; unclear D gene. Trimming took off 6 bases at V and 4 bases at J, with 15 bases between the two ends. The germline gives CDR1 SEHNR, CDR2 FQNEAQ (reference sequence). The CDR3 sequence is 15 residues long. CDR3 loop: CASSSDSMLNEKLFF. CDR3 bases: TGTGCCAGCAGTTCAGACTCAATGCTTAATGAAAAACTGTTTTTT.

This rearrangement joins TRBV11-2 to TRBJ2-5; the match to TRBD2 covers 8 bases. Per germline, CDR1 SGHAT and CDR2 FQNNGV. V lost 5 bases and J lost 3; bases outside the gene matches: 8. The CDR3 is 15 residues long. This CDR3 reads CASSETGTRKETQYF. The CDR3 bases are TGTGCCAGCAGCGAAACCGGGACTAGAAAAGAGACCCAGTACTTC.

The V call is TRBV6-5, the J call TRBJ1-5; no definite D call. V was trimmed by 6 bases and J by 1 base, leaving 13 bases between them. Germline V gene lookup returns CDR1 MNHEY and CDR2 SVGAGI. The CDR3 has 15 residues. CDR3 bases: TGTGCCAGCAGCCCACGCCCGGGGAGCAATCAGCCCCAGCATTTT. Encoded protein: CASSPRPGSNQPQHF.

The rearrangement joins TRBV19 to TRBJ1-2; D remains ambiguous. The CDR3 sequence is 13 residues long. Germline CDR1 reads LNHDA; CDR2 reads SQIVND (reference sequence). Trimming cost V 3 bases and J 4 bases, with 9 bases left between them. The CDR3 loop reads CASSIRVGYGYTF. In DNA, the CDR3 is TGTGCCAGTAGTATTCGGGTGGGCTATGGCTACACCTTC.

This chain links TRBV19 with TRBJ1-1; D possibly corresponds to TRBD1 (6 bases). Between the trimmed V and J ends, which lost 8 bases and 5 bases, there was a span of 21 bases. The CDR3 runs 15 residues. Germline V gene sequence: CDR1 LNHDA, CDR2 SQIVND (reference sequence). The CDR3 DNA follows: TGTGCCAGTTTACGACAGGCCCCCCAGGGGACTGAAGCTTTCTTT. Its protein is CASLRQAPQGTEAFF.

V is TRBV5-1 and J is TRBJ2-1, with a possible D match to TRBD2 (6 bases). This CDR3 is built from 17 residues. Germline CDR1 SGHRS, CDR2 YFSETQ. Trimming removed 0 bases from V and 7 bases from J, with 20 bases in between. CDR3 DNA: TGCGCCAGCAGCTTGGGGCTTCGGTTCGGACTAACGAATGAGCAGTTCTTC. Translating it yields CASSLGLRFGLTNEQFF.

This rearrangement joins TRBV6-5 to TRBJ1-2; tentative D call: TRBD1 (6 bases). The CDR3 covers 12 residues. Germline CDR1 MNHEY, CDR2 SVGAGI. V dropped 8 bases and J dropped 5 bases, with 12 bases sitting between them. The CDR3 DNA sequence: TGTGCCAGCTTGGGGACATCATATGGCTACACCTTC. As protein: CASLGTSYGYTF.

The CDR3 reads CASSGQGGSYGYTF. The DNA of the CDR3 is TGTGCCAGTAGCGGACAGGGGGGGAGCTATGGCTACACCTTC. The chain uses TRBV19 and TRBJ1-2; 10 nucleotides agree with TRBD1. There are 14 residues in the CDR3. Trimming took 6 bases from V and 4 from J; bases not matched to a gene: 5. The germline V gene encodes CDR1 LNHDA and CDR2 SQIVND (reference sequence).

The rearrangement uses TRBV11-2 and TRBJ2-3; 7 bases fit TRBD1. The CDR3 covers 13 residues. The junction had 5 bases not matched to a gene; V was cut back by 6 bases and J by 5 bases. Germline CDR1 reads SGHAT; CDR2 reads FQNNGV. Here the CDR3 reads CASRPHRGDTQYF. The DNA of the CDR3 is TGTGCCAGCAGGCCCCACAGGGGAGATACGCAGTATTTT.

V and J are TRBV10-3 and TRBJ1-6; D is ambiguous. The V gene's germline CDR1 is ENHRY and CDR2 SYGVKD. The CDR3 contains 14 residues. Trimming pared 3 bases from V and 6 bases from J, leaving 9 bases between. CDR3 in DNA: TGTGCCATCAGTGAAGCTGCTATTAATTCACCCCTCCACTTT. It translates to CAISEAAINSPLHF.

J is TRBJ1-1 and V is TRBV5-4, with TRBD1 matching over 8 bases. Trimming removed 3 bases from V and 0 bases from J; junction bases left unmatched: 10. The germline V gene has CDR1 SGHNT and CDR2 YYREEE (reference sequence). CDR3 length: 17 amino acids. The CDR3 loop reads CASSSGQGSVMNTEAFF. CDR3 bases: TGTGCCAGCAGCTCAGGACAGGGTTCGGTTATGAACACTGAAGCTTTCTTT.

This clone was seen just once. The rearrangement uses TRBV6-5 and TRBJ2-7; 11 bases map to TRBD1. Germline loops: CDR1 MNHEY, CDR2 SVGAGI. With 4 bases clipped from V and 3 bases from J, the junction kept 8 bases outside the gene matches. This CDR3 region has 16 residues. As DNA, the CDR3 is TGTGCCAGCAGTTCCCTAAGGGGACAGGGGGACTACGAGCAGTACTTC. The encoded protein is CASSSLRGQGDYEQYF.

The V call is TRBV6-1, the J call TRBJ2-7; D remains unclear. Trimming took 2 bases from V and 0 from J, leaving 5 bases between them. CDR1 is MNHNS, CDR2 SASEGT, per germline. The CDR3 runs to 13 residues. For the CDR3, the DNA is TGTGCCAGCAGTGAATTCCTCTCCTACGAGCAGTACTTC. Protein sequence: CASSEFLSYEQYF.

J is TRBJ1-5 and V is TRBV27; tentative D call: TRBD1 (6 bases). Trimming removed 7 bases from V and 3 bases from J, with 10 bases in between. The CDR3 totals 13 residues. Germline V CDR1 and CDR2: MNHEY, SMNVEV (reference sequence). The CDR3 DNA sequence: TGTGCCAGCAAACAGGGAGTCAATCAGCCCCAGCATTTT. Protein: CASKQGVNQPQHF.